The 19 T cell receptor beta chains reported below all come from one sample, sequenced in a study of cytomegalovirus exposure and HLA in healthy donors. Primers for the PCR totalled 60 Vbeta and 13 Jbeta. TCRdb's table, derived via immunoSEQ multiplex PCR, lists solely in-frame clones and lacks some. Its listing shows roughly 45,000 clones. The sample comprised PBMCs. The receptors stem from a woman aged 25 to 39 in good health and CMV-seronegative.

V and J are TRBV6-4 and TRBJ1-1, with 8 bases matching TRBD1. V was clipped by 6 bases and J by 2 bases; unmatched bases: 11. This CDR3 contains 16 residues. From germline, CDR1 is MRHNA and CDR2 SNTAGT. The CDR3 sequence: CASREDRVEINTEAFF. CDR3 coding DNA: TGTGCCAGCAGGGAGGACAGGGTGGAGATTAACACTGAAGCTTTCTTT.

V gene TRBV19 combines with J gene TRBJ2-7, with TRBD2 identical over 8 bases. Unmatched junction bases numbered 1, after V lost 6 bases and J lost 0 bases. This CDR3 region has 13 residues. Germline V gene lookup returns CDR1 LNHDA and CDR2 SQIVND (reference sequence). CDR3 DNA sequence: TGTGCCAGTAGACTAGCGGCCTCCTACGAGCAGTACTTC. Its translation is CASRLAASYEQYF.

The chain recombines TRBV11-3 with TRBJ1-1; D is perhaps TRBD1 (5 bases). The length of the CDR3 is 16 residues. The germline CDR1 and CDR2 sequences are SGHNT and YENEEA. Trimming took 0 bases from V and 3 from J, leaving 14 bases between them. CDR3 nucleotides: TGTGCCAGCAGCTTAGAGGGGCAGGCTGGGGACACTGAAGCTTTCTTT. Translating it yields CASSLEGQAGDTEAFF.

The V call is TRBV4-1, the J call TRBJ2-7, with a weak D call TRBD1 (6 bases). Germline V lookup: CDR1 MGHRA, CDR2 YSYEKL. The CDR3 is made up of 17 amino acids. Between the trimmed V and J ends, which lost 0 bases and 1 base, there was a span of 16 bases. In DNA form, the CDR3 reads TGCGCCAGCAGCCAAGAGCCCTTCGGGACAAATTCCTACGAGCAGTACTTC. This gives the protein CASSQEPFGTNSYEQYF.

The rearrangement joins TRBV4-1 to TRBJ1-5; 10 bases align to TRBD1. CDR1 MGHRA and CDR2 YSYEKL come from the germline V gene. This CDR3 spans 18 amino acids. With V trimmed by 1 base and J by 3 bases, 9 bases remained unmatched. CDR3 sequence reads: CASSQVLMTGGLNQPQHF. The CDR3 DNA follows: TGCGCCAGCAGCCAAGTATTGATGACAGGGGGCCTCAATCAGCCCCAGCATTTT.

The chain employs TRBV6-6 and TRBJ1-2; no firm D call. V was clipped by 0 bases and J by 6 bases, with 17 bases between them. The CDR3 is 16 residues long. Germline CDR1 is MNHNY and CDR2 is SVGAGI (reference sequence). CDR3 sequence: CASSYSVAGKANGYTF. CDR3 sequence (DNA): TGTGCCAGCAGTTACTCGGTAGCGGGAAAAGCGAATGGCTACACCTTC.

The chain combines TRBV7-8 with TRBJ1-1; TRBD1 agrees at 8 bases. CDR1 is SGHVS, CDR2 FQNEAQ, per germline. The CDR3 has 12 residues. J lost 8 bases, V lost 3 bases, and 2 bases had no gene match. CDR3 in DNA: TGTGCCAGCAGCTTCGGGGACAGGGAAGCTTTCTTT. Translated: CASSFGDREAFF.

The chain is built from TRBV4-1 and TRBJ1-3; no firm D call. The CDR3 loop spans 15 amino acids. Germline V CDR1 and CDR2: MGHRA, YSYEKL. Trimming left V 1 base short and J 5 bases short, with 12 bases between. CDR3 residues: CASSQASGPRNTIYF. The DNA for the CDR3 is TGCGCCAGCAGCCAAGCCTCCGGTCCCAGAAACACCATATATTTT.

The chain uses TRBV7-2 and TRBJ1-5; no clear D. Germline V gene lookup returns CDR1 SGHTA and CDR2 FQGNSA. The length of the CDR3 is 13 residues. The V and J ends lost 2 bases and 4 bases respectively, with 6 bases between them. This CDR3 is CASSLTSNQPQHF. The CDR3 DNA sequence: TGTGCCAGCAGCTTAACTTCAAATCAGCCCCAGCATTTT.

The chain couples TRBV27 to TRBJ1-1; 9 positions match TRBD1. CDR3 length: 14 residues. Germline CDR1 reads MNHEY; CDR2 reads SMNVEV (reference sequence). The trim removed 3 bases at V and 5 bases at J, leaving 4 bases unmatched. The CDR3 nucleotides read TGTGCCAGCAGTTTCGGGACAGGGACAACTGAAGCTTTCTTT. Translating gives CASSFGTGTTEAFF.

This chain uses TRBV2 with TRBJ2-1; TRBD2 agrees at 13 bases. The V gene end was trimmed by 6 bases and the J gene end by 4 bases; junction bases not matched to a gene: 6. This CDR3 is built from 16 residues. Germline V gene lookup returns CDR1 SNHLY and CDR2 FYNNEI. CDR3 DNA sequence: TGTGCCAGCAGGGACTGGACTAGCGGGAGTTACAATGAGCAGTTCTTC. Amino acid sequence: CASRDWTSGSYNEQFF.

This chain joins TRBV4-1 and TRBJ2-5; 7 nucleotides agree with TRBD2. The J call could be wrong; TRBJ2-7 is a better fit for the DNA end. This CDR3 is 14 amino acids long. Germline CDR1 is MGHRA and CDR2 is YSYEKL. The CDR3, as DNA: TGCGCCAGCAGCCAGGGAGGGCAGGGCTACGAGCAGTACTTC. Residues: CASSQGGQGYEQYF.

The genes are TRBV9 and TRBJ1-1; weak D call: TRBD1 (6 bases). Germline CDR1 reads SGDLS; CDR2 reads YYNGEE. Trimming removed 0 bases from V and 3 bases from J, with 12 bases in between. CDR3 length: 15 residues. The CDR3 nucleotides read TGTGCCAGCAGCGTAGGAAACAGGGCGGACACTGAAGCTTTCTTT. Its protein product is CASSVGNRADTEAFF.

The genes are TRBV4-1 and TRBJ2-1; 9 positions agree with TRBD2. CDR3 size: 15 residues. Trimming removed 4 bases from V and 10 bases from J; junction bases left unmatched: 11. CDR1 is MGHRA and CDR2 is YSYEKL in the germline V gene. The CDR3 DNA follows: TGCGCCAGCAGCCCGGGACTAGCCTCGGCTGGCGAGCAGTTCTTC. Its protein is CASSPGLASAGEQFF.

As concerns this clone: The CDR3 does not end in the conserved phenylalanine or tryptophan, so this is likely a read error. The DNA is left out, because the CDR3 cannot be placed on it with certainty; the CDR3 is given as TCRdb lists it. This chain uses TRBV5-1 with TRBJ1-2; the table's D call, TRBD1, has no DNA check behind it. The CDR3 length equals 10 residues, ends included. Looked up from germline, CDR1 is SGHRS and CDR2 is YFSETQ. The CDR3 loop is CASSFEYRLG.

The chain combines TRBV5-1 with TRBJ2-5; weak D call: TRBD2 (5 bases). The V end was cut by 0 bases, the J end by 5 bases, with 26 bases between. This CDR3 has 19 residues. Germline CDR1 is SGHRS and CDR2 is YFSETQ. The DNA for the CDR3 is TGCGCCAGCAGCTTGGCTAAGGTTTTTCGGTCGGGAAAAACGGAGACCCAGTACTTC. Residues: CASSLAKVFRSGKTETQYF.

The chain joins TRBV4-1 to TRBJ2-1, with unresolved D. The CDR3 length is 16 residues. V lost 1 base to trimming and J lost 0 bases, with 10 bases between them. The V gene's germline CDR1 is MGHRA and CDR2 YSYEKL. Written as DNA, the CDR3 is TGCGCCAGCAGCCAAGTCGAATTTAGCTCCTACAATGAGCAGTTCTTC. Translation: CASSQVEFSSYNEQFF.

V and J are TRBV6-4 and TRBJ2-1; D is uncertain. The CDR3 is 13 residues long. From germline, CDR1 is MRHNA and CDR2 SNTAGT. V lost 2 bases to trimming and J lost 8 bases, with 10 bases between them. CDR3 protein: CASSDGAADEQFF. CDR3 nucleotides: TGTGCCAGCAGTGACGGAGCAGCTGATGAGCAGTTCTTC.

This chain joins TRBV6-5 and TRBJ2-3; the match to TRBD1 covers 12 bases. The germline CDR1 and CDR2 sequences are MNHEY and SVGAGI. Losses at the gene ends were 0 bases for V and 6 bases for J; bases not matched to a gene: 1. The CDR3 contains 15 residues. The CDR3 sequence is CASSYSGTGGDTQYF. The CDR3 DNA reads TGTGCCAGCAGTTACTCCGGGACAGGGGGCGATACGCAGTATTTT.